The subject of this entry is one T cell receptor beta chain. Antigen specificity is unknown. With 60 Vbeta and 13 Jbeta primers, the PCR was carried out. Profiling relied on immunoSEQ multiplex PCR, and the TCRdb table lists in-frame clones only, not all of them. The sample lists around 150,000 clones; about 60% were seen once. Germline trimming cut 0 bases from V and 6 bases from J; bases unmatched to any gene: 13. The germline CDR1 and CDR2 sequences are MGHRA and YSYEKL. This CDR3 has 18 residues. This entry is derived from a study of cytomegalovirus exposure and HLA in healthy donors. General study results and limits: A list of about 160 TCR beta chains associated with cytomegalovirus was given.

This sequence joins TRBV4-1 and TRBJ2-1; 8 bases are a match to TRBD2. Sequenced material: PBMCs. The receptor comes from a woman aged 55-75 years in good health and CMV-seropositive. CDR3 region: CASSQERGGGLVSNEQFF. The DNA for the CDR3 is TGCGCCAGCAGCCAAGAACGGGGTGGGGGACTAGTCTCCAATGAGCAGTTCTTC.